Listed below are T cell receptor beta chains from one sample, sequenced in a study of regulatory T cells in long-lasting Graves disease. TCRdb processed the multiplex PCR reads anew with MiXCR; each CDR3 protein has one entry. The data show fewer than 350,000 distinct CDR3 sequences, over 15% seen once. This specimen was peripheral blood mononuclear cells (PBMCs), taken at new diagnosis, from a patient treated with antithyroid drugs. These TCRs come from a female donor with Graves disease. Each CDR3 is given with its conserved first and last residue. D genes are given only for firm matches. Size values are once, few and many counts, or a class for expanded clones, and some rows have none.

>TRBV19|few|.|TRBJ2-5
CASTPGSGETQYF
TGTGCCAGTACCCCCGGCAGCGGGGAGACCCAGTACTTC
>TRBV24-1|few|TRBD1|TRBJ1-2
CATLPRTGDYGYTF
TGTGCCACCCTCCCACGGACAGGGGACTATGGCTACACCTTC
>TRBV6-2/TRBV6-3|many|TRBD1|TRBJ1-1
CASSYSGGGTEAFF
TGTGCCAGCAGCTACTCAGGGGGGGGCACTGAAGCTTTCTTT
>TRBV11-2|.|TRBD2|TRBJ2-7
CASSLSRGVYEQYF
TGTGCCAGCAGCTTATCGCGGGGGGTCTACGAGCAGTACTTC
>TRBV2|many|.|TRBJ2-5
CASRVDLQETQYF
TGTGCCAGCAGGGTGGACTTGCAAGAGACCCAGTACTTC
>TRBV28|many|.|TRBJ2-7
CASSLIAGGNEQYF
TGTGCCAGCAGTCTAATAGCTGGGGGGAACGAGCAGTACTTC
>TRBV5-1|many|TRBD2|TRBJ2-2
CASSSGLAPGELFF
TGCGCCAGCAGCTCCGGACTAGCGCCCGGGGAGCTGTTTTTT
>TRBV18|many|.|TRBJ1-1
CASSPGTGGTEAFF
TGTGCCAGCAGTCCTGGGACCGGAGGAACTGAAGCTTTCTTT
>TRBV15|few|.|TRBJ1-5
CATTEGHGWSCSNQPQHF
TGTGCCACCACCGAGGGACACGGCTGGAGTTGTAGCAATCAGCCCCAGCATTTT
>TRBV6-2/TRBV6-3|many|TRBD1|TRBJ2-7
CASSELGQTYEQYF
TGTGCCAGCAGTGAATTGGGACAGACCTACGAGCAGTACTTC
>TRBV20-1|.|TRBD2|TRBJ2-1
CSVLSGRTAGNEQFF
TGCAGTGTGCTGAGCGGGAGGACCGCGGGCAATGAGCAGTTCTTC
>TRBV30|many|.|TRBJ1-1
CAWMGPGRSLNTEAFF
TGTGCCTGGATGGGGCCGGGACGGAGTTTGAACACTGAAGCTTTCTTT
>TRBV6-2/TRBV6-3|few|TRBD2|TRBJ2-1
CASSYLEGLAGLEQFF
TGTGCCAGCAGTTACCTCGAAGGACTAGCGGGATTAGAGCAGTTCTTC
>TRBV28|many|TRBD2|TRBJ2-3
CASHLAGESTDTQYF
TGTGCCAGCCATCTAGCGGGAGAAAGCACAGATACGCAGTATTTT
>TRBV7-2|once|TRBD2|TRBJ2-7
CASSLASGASYEQYF
TGTGCCAGCAGCTTAGCGAGCGGGGCCTCCTACGAGCAGTACTTC
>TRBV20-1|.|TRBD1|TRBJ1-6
CSAPGTGSSPLHF
TGCAGTGCTCCCGGGACAGGGAGTTCACCCCTCCACTTT
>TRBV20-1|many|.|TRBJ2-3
CSAAGRGRNTQYF
TGCAGTGCTGCCGGTCGGGGGAGGAATACGCAGTATTTT
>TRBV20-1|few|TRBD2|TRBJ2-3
CSARALAGGPLSIADTQYF
TGCAGTGCTAGAGCGTTAGCGGGAGGGCCGCTGTCCATTGCAGATACGCAGTATTTT
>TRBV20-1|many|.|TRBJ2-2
CSARSPGRRELFF
TGCAGTGCTAGGTCCCCGGGACGGAGGGAGCTGTTTTTT
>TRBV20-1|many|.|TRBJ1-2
CSARGGRSSNGYTF
TGCAGTGCTAGAGGGGGACGTTCCTCTAATGGCTACACCTTC
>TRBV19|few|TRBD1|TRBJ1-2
CASSSGTATNYGYTF
TGTGCCAGTAGTTCCGGGACAGCGACTAACTATGGCTACACCTTC
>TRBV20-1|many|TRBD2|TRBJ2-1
CSARDTGGTSGLEYEQFF
TGCAGTGCTAGAGATACAGGGGGGACTAGCGGGCTCGAATATGAGCAGTTCTTC
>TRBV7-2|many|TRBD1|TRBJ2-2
CASSFGQVYTGELFF
TGTGCCAGCAGCTTCGGACAGGTCTACACCGGGGAGCTGTTTTTT
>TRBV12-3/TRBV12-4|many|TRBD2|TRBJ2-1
CASTPLAGGNEQFF
TGTGCCAGCACCCCCCTAGCGGGAGGAAATGAGCAGTTCTTC
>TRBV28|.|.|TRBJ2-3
CASSLGGGSPDTQYF
TGTGCCAGCAGTTTGGGAGGGGGATCCCCAGATACGCAGTATTTT
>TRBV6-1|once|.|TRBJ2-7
CASRHIGHYEQYF
TGTGCCAGCAGGCACATTGGGCACTACGAGCAGTACTTC
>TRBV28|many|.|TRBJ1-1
CASILRTGNTEAFF
TGTGCCAGCATTCTTCGGACGGGGAACACTGAAGCTTTCTTT